The next 27 T cell receptor beta chains were all read from a single sample in a study of blood T cells in healthy people across ages. The use of a sample-barcoded 5' primer and a J-beta primer mix characterized a second PCR of 7 to 11 cycles. TCRdb ran MiXCR on the 5' RACE reads and lists one entry per CDR3 protein. The table lists fewer than 2 million distinct CDR3 sequences, around 40% of them singletons. The source material was blood. Receptors originate from a human donor in good health.

In its sample, this clonotype was seen a few times. This CDR3 reads CATSDPRQGANNEQFF. The CDR3, as DNA: TGTGCCACCAGTGACCCAAGACAGGGGGCGAACAATGAGCAGTTCTTC. This rearrangement joins TRBV24-1 to TRBJ2-1; 10 bases agree with TRBD1. Germline V gene lookup returns CDR1 KGHDR and CDR2 SFDVKD. The CDR3 is made up of 16 amino acids. The V gene end was trimmed by 4 bases and the J gene end by 5 bases; junction bases not matched to a gene: 7.

This clonotype was recorded a few times. The CDR3 sequence is CASSVTSGDSYEQYF. The CDR3 nucleotides read TGTGCCAGCAGCGTGACTAGCGGAGACTCCTACGAGCAGTACTTC. The rearrangement joins TRBV9 to TRBJ2-7, with 9 bases that match TRBD2. Germline CDR1 is SGDLS and CDR2 is YYNGEE. The length of the CDR3 is 15 residues. The V gene end was trimmed by 2 bases and the J gene end by 0 bases; junction bases not matched to a gene: 3.

The chain combines TRBV2 with TRBJ2-4, with D possibly being TRBD2 (5 bases). The CDR3 runs to 11 residues. Trimming cost V 3 bases and J 13 bases, with 10 bases left between them. Germline values: CDR1 SNHLY, CDR2 FYNNEI. In DNA, the CDR3 is TGTGCCAGCAGTGATGTATGGGAGCAGTACTTC. It specifies CASSDVWEQYF.

On this clonotype: A junction boundary mismatches the germline segment, possibly from a read error. The chain has TRBV4-3 and TRBJ1-2; the match to TRBD1 covers 7 bases. CDR3 length equals 14 residues. Germline CDR1 and CDR2: LGHNA and YSLEER. CDR3 coding DNA: TGCGCCTGCAGCCAAGAATGGGACAGCTATGGCTACACCTTC. It encodes CACSQEWDSYGYTF.

This chain links TRBV6-2 or TRBV6-3 with TRBJ2-2; weak D call: TRBD2 (6 bases). From germline, CDR1 is MNHEY and CDR2 SVGEGT. This CDR3 has 14 amino acids. V lost 6 bases and J 7 bases, leaving 15 bases between the germline ends. In DNA, the CDR3 is TGTGCCAGCAGCCGCATACAGGAGGGCGGGGAGCTGTTTTTT. Its protein product is CASSRIQEGGELFF.

The chain carries TRBV4-1 and TRBJ1-1, with 8 bases aligning to TRBD1. J gave up 6 bases and V 10 bases, and 10 bases lay outside the gene matches. CDR3 size: 13 residues. CDR1 and CDR2 from the germline V gene are MGHRA and YSYEKL. DNA for the CDR3: TGCGCCACCAAGGACAGGGCAACCGCTGAAGCTTTCTTT. Protein: CATKDRATAEAFF.

V is TRBV5-1 and J is TRBJ1-1; D possibly corresponds to TRBD1 (5 bases). This CDR3 has 14 residues. V lost 3 bases to trimming and J lost 1 base, with 10 bases between them. Germline-derived CDR1 and CDR2 are SGHRS and YFSETQ. This chain's CDR3 is CASSWGRRNTEAFF. As DNA, the CDR3 is TGCGCCAGCAGCTGGGGGAGAAGGAACACTGAAGCTTTCTTT. The whole variable domain, remainder taken from reference TRBV5-1 and TRBJ1-1, is KAGVTQTPRYLIKTRGQQVTLSCSPISGHRSVSWYQQTPGQGLQFLFEYFSETQRNKGNFPGRFSGRQFSNSRSEMNVSTLELGDSALYLCASSWGRRNTEAFFGQGTRLTVV.

This clonotype showed up just a few times. This chain connects TRBV28 to TRBJ2-7; D gene ambiguous. The CDR3 is 15 amino acids. Looked up from germline, CDR1 is MDHEN and CDR2 is SYDVKM. V gave up 6 bases and J gave up 3 bases, with 18 bases separating them. The CDR3, as DNA: TGTGCCAGCAGCTCCCTGGGCAGTTACCTCTACGAGCAGTACTTC. Translation: CASSSLGSYLYEQYF.

This clonotype occurred a few times. The V and J genes are TRBV3-1 and TRBJ1-1, with D unclear. Trimming pared 2 bases from V and 0 bases from J, leaving 4 bases between. This CDR3 is built from 13 residues. Germline CDR1 LGHDT, CDR2 YNNKEL (reference sequence). CDR3 DNA: TGTGCCAGCAGCCAATATCTGAACACTGAAGCTTTCTTT. This codes for CASSQYLNTEAFF. Combining the CDR3 with reference TRBV3-1 and TRBJ1-1 gives the whole variable domain DTAVSQTPKYLVTQMGNDKSIKCEQNLGHDTMYWYKQDSKKFLKIMFSYNNKELIINETVPNRFSPKSPDKAHLNLHINSLELGDSAVYFCASSQYLNTEAFFGQGTRLTVV.

This clonotype was observed a few times. This chain joins TRBV10-3 and TRBJ1-1, with TRBD1 identical over 7 bases. Trimming at V came to 4 bases and at J to 3 bases, leaving 8 bases not matched to a gene. Germline V CDR1 and CDR2: ENHRY, SYGVKD. The CDR3 is 15 residues long. CDR3 amino acids: CAISASGGAYTEAFF. In nucleotides, the CDR3 is TGTGCCATCAGTGCGTCAGGGGGTGCGTACACTGAAGCTTTCTTT.

This rearrangement joins TRBV20-1 to TRBJ1-5; no definite D call. In germline, CDR1 is DFQATT, CDR2 SNEGSKA (reference sequence). The CDR3 totals 16 residues. The V end lost 0 bases, the J end lost 6 bases, and 18 bases lay between the germline ends. DNA for the CDR3: TGCAGTGCTAGAGATCTTCGCCGGAATTATGTTCAGCCCCAGCATTTT. Protein sequence: CSARDLRRNYVQPQHF.

CDR3 bases: TGTGCCAGCGGGCGGGGGTCGACCTTTGAGCAGTACTTC. Translated: CASGRGSTFEQYF. V is TRBV6-2 or TRBV6-3 and J is TRBJ2-4, with 7 bases fitting TRBD2. This CDR3 has 13 amino acids. Germline CDR1 is MNHEY and CDR2 is SVGEGT. V was pared by 8 bases and J by 13 bases, with 14 bases of the junction left unmatched.

With respect to this clonotype: Germline and junction disagree at one end, which may indicate a read error. The chain uses TRBV7-2 and TRBJ1-2, with 7 bases that match TRBD1. CDR3 length: 16 amino acids. Germline CDR1 SGHTA, CDR2 FQGNSA. This CDR3 reads CASRGTGATNNYGYIF. DNA for the CDR3: TGTGCCAGCAGGGGAACAGGGGCAACCAATAACTATGGCTACATCTTC.

This clonotype has a handful of counts. The gene calls are TRBV15 and TRBJ2-3, with no clear D. The CDR3 has 14 amino acids. Trimming removed 4 bases at V and 2 bases at J, with 10 bases between. Germline V gene lookup returns CDR1 LNHNV and CDR2 YYDKDF (reference sequence). CDR3 in amino acids: CATSMSHYTDTQYF. Written as DNA, the CDR3 is TGTGCCACCAGCATGTCTCATTACACAGATACGCAGTATTTT.

This clonotype came up a few times. The V and J genes are TRBV5-1 and TRBJ2-4, with D possibly being TRBD1 (5 bases). V lost 4 bases, J lost 1 base, and 9 bases lay in between. This CDR3 spans 14 amino acids. The germline CDR1 and CDR2 sequences are SGHRS and YFSETQ. The CDR3 reads CASSVNRAKNIQYF. The CDR3, as DNA: TGCGCCAGCAGCGTAAACAGGGCCAAAAACATTCAGTACTTC.

The chain couples TRBV10-3 to TRBJ2-1; 14 nucleotides match TRBD2. The CDR3 runs to 18 residues. Losses at the gene ends were 6 bases for V and 8 bases for J; bases not matched to a gene: 15. The germline V gene encodes CDR1 ENHRY and CDR2 SYGVKD. CDR3 protein: CAISGPSSGTSGGDEQFF. The CDR3 nucleotides read TGTGCCATCAGCGGACCATCATCCGGGACTAGCGGGGGTGATGAGCAGTTCTTC.

The chain couples TRBV4-3 to TRBJ2-1, with TRBD2 matching 8 bases. V shed 1 base and J 9 bases; nucleotides not matched to a gene: 5. CDR3 size: 14 residues. Germline assignment: CDR1 LGHNA and CDR2 YSLEER. This CDR3 reads CASSQAGGRSEQFF. CDR3 sequence (DNA): TGCGCCAGCAGCCAAGCGGGGGGGCGGAGTGAGCAGTTCTTC.

Here the CDR3 DNA reads TGCGCCAGTTCGCCCGGGACAAGGAGCTCCTATAATTCACCCCTCCACTTT. This translates into CASSPGTRSSYNSPLHF. J is TRBJ1-6 and V is TRBV5-1; D might be TRBD1 (6 bases). CDR3 length: 17 amino acids. Germline V CDR1 and CDR2: SGHRS, YFSETQ. Trimming pared 8 bases from V and 0 bases from J, leaving 18 bases between.

The gene calls are TRBV29-1 and TRBJ2-1; possibly TRBD1 or TRBD2 for D (6 bases each). The CDR3 has 11 amino acids. Per germline, CDR1 SQVTM and CDR2 ANQGSEA. Trimming left V 5 bases short and J 6 bases short, with 8 bases between. CDR3 sequence (DNA): TGCAGCGTTAGGGGGGCCAATGAGCAGTTCTTC. It yields the protein CSVRGANEQFF.

The chain links TRBV5-1 to TRBJ2-1; D is unclear. The CDR3 extends over 11 amino acids. Trimming left V 1 base short and J 15 bases short, with 11 bases between. The germline V gene encodes CDR1 SGHRS and CDR2 YFSETQ. CDR3 residues: CASSLFGVRFF. The CDR3 DNA reads as TGCGCCAGCAGCTTGTTCGGAGTTCGGTTCTTC.

In this sample, this clonotype turned up a few times. The chain couples TRBV4-3 to TRBJ2-3; 8 bases line up with TRBD2. V gave up 0 bases and J gave up 6 bases; unmatched junction bases: 8. The V gene's germline CDR1 is LGHNA and CDR2 YSLEER. This CDR3 contains 16 residues. CDR3 nucleotides: TGCGCCAGCAGCCAAGAATTTCGGGGGGGCGTGGATACGCAGTATTTT. This encodes CASSQEFRGGVDTQYF.

V and J are TRBV7-2 and TRBJ1-2; D perhaps matches TRBD1 (5 bases). The CDR3 totals 15 residues. Per the germline V gene, CDR1 is SGHTA and CDR2 is FQGNSA. With 5 bases removed from V and 0 bases from J, the gap between germline ends came to 13 bases. This chain's CDR3 is CASSPRQSANYGYTF. The CDR3 nucleotides read TGTGCCAGCAGCCCACGACAGTCAGCTAACTATGGCTACACCTTC.

This clonotype showed up just a few times. The rearrangement uses TRBV4-3 and TRBJ1-1, with D possibly being TRBD1 (6 bases). Germline lookup yields CDR1 LGHNA and CDR2 YSLEER. V lost 1 base and J 7 bases, leaving 16 bases between the germline ends. The CDR3 is 15 residues long. The CDR3 bases are TGCGCCAGCAGCCAAGGGAGGGGGGCGCTTTATGAAGCTTTCTTT. Translated: CASSQGRGALYEAFF.

This sequence joins TRBV7-2 and TRBJ2-6; the D gene could be TRBD1 or TRBD2 (5 bases each). CDR1 is SGHTA and CDR2 is FQGNSA in the germline V gene. Trimming took 5 bases from V and 4 from J, leaving 21 bases between them. This CDR3 is 18 amino acids long. The CDR3 DNA is TGTGCCAGCAGCCCTCGGGGCAGGGATATGGAAGGGGCCAACGTCCTGACTTTC. Its protein product is CASSPRGRDMEGANVLTF.

This clonotype turned up a few times. This chain connects TRBV2 to TRBJ2-1; D ambiguous. The germline V and J ends were trimmed by 7 bases and 5 bases, with 12 bases remaining between them. The CDR3 length is 13 residues. CDR1 and CDR2 from the germline V gene are SNHLY and FYNNEI. CDR3 coding DNA: TGTGCCAGCACGCCGCTTAGGGACAATGAGCAGTTCTTC. Protein product: CASTPLRDNEQFF.

The gene calls are TRBV12-3 or TRBV12-4 and TRBJ2-7, with 9 bases matching TRBD2. This CDR3 contains 17 residues. After removal of 4 bases from V and 0 bases from J, the junction contained 10 bases not matched to a gene. DNA for the CDR3: TGTGCCAGCAGTTGGCGGGGGGGCTTACTTACCTCCTACGAGCAGTACTTC. Translated: CASSWRGGLLTSYEQYF.

This chain links TRBV20-1 with TRBJ2-5, with TRBD2 as a possible D gene (6 bases). The tail of the sequence fits TRBJ2-4 better, so the J call may be wrong. Germline-derived CDR1 and CDR2 are DFQATT and SNEGSKA (reference sequence). The CDR3 length is 16 residues. DNA of the CDR3: TGCAGTGCTAGAGATCGGCAGGGAGGAGGTAGAAACATTCAGTACTTC. Its translation: CSARDRQGGGRNIQYF.